This T cell receptor beta chain was profiled in a study of identical twins. Using its own MiXCR run on the 5' RACE reads, TCRdb lists one record per CDR3 protein. This table has around 1.7 million distinct CDR3 sequences, about 32% appearing once. This clonotype was found many times. The CDR3 runs to 14 residues. Losses at the gene ends were 4 bases for V and 4 bases for J; bases not matched to a gene: 3. Looked up from germline, CDR1 is SGHDT and CDR2 is YYEEEE. The sample was cord blood. This receptor was identified in a newborn girl in good health. The chain joins TRBV5-6 to TRBJ1-2; 11 positions match TRBD1. This chain's CDR3 is CASSTGTGGYGYTF. Written as DNA, the CDR3 is TGTGCCAGCAGCACCGGGACAGGGGGCTATGGCTACACCTTC. Variable domain in full (rest from reference TRBV5-6 and TRBJ1-2): DAGVTQSPTHLIKTRGQQVTLRCSPKSGHDTVSWYQQALGQGPQFIFQYYEEEERQRGNFPDRFSGHQFPNYSSELNVNALLLGDSALYLCASSTGTGGYGYTFGSGTRLTVV.